What follows is one TCR beta chain and its context. Its specificity is not known. Viral peptide pool expansion of antigen-specific CD4+ T cells preceded sequencing in the ViraFEST assay. At the end of over 8 days of culture, CD4+ T cells were isolated. SARS-CoV-2 infection was confirmed by PCR in the person between March and December 2020. V lost 5 bases and J lost 1; bases outside the gene matches: 8. The CDR3 is made up of 15 amino acids. CDR1 and CDR2 from the germline V gene are SGHTA and FQGNSA. This sample is drawn from a study of vaccination effects on CD4 cells after COVID-19. Study background: Sampling of a couple of convalescent patients took place 16 days and one week prior to vaccination.

The protocol was immunoSEQ multiplex PCR, while the TCRdb copy is restricted to in-frame clones and leaves out a portion. The table includes 30,000 to 40,000 clones, approximately 70% detected once. The chain combines TRBV7-2 with TRBJ2-7; TRBD1 matches 7 bases. The specimen was CD4+ T cells from PBMCs cultured with a peptide pool, collected before COVID-19 vaccination. The sequence was collected from a human donor who had a prior SARS-CoV-2 infection. The CDR3 protein is CASSAQGGSSYEQYF. The CDR3 coding sequence is TGTGCCAGCAGCGCCCAAGGGGGCTCGTCCTACGAGCAGTACTTC. Looking up the rest from reference TRBV7-2 and TRBJ2-7 gives the full variable domain: GAGVSQSPSNKVTEKGKDVELRCDPISGHTALYWYRQSLGQGLEFLIYFQGNSAPDKSGLPSDRFSAERTGGSVSTLTIQRTQQEDSAVYLCASSAQGGSSYEQYFGPGTRLTVT.